These 10 T cell receptor beta chains were all obtained from the same sample, sequenced in a study of ipilimumab plus nivolumab after autologous stem cell transplantation. Only in-frame clones appear in the TCRdb table, and some are missing; sequencing was by immunoSEQ multiplex PCR. The profile shows about 84,000 clones, around 80% of them singletons. This material consisted of PBMCs, taken in a trial of ipilimumab plus nivolumab as post-transplant consolidation. All receptors come from a male donor with diffuse large B-cell lymphoma.

The chain has TRBV5-8 and TRBJ2-5; D remains unclear. Germline lookup yields CDR1 SGHTS and CDR2 YDEGEE. Trimming took off 5 bases at V and 5 bases at J, with 4 bases between the two ends. The CDR3 has 10 residues. The CDR3, as DNA: TGTGCCAGCAGAAAGGAGACCCAGTACTTC. Its translation: CASRKETQYF.

The chain combines TRBV11-2 with TRBJ2-1; D is ambiguous. V dropped 6 bases and J dropped 9 bases, with 18 bases sitting between them. The CDR3 spans 14 residues. CDR1 is SGHAT and CDR2 is FQNNGV in the germline V gene. CDR3 DNA sequence: TGTGCCAGCAGGAAGGTGGGTATGTCGGCTGAGCAGTTCTTC. This encodes CASRKVGMSAEQFF.

The chain is built from TRBV19 and TRBJ1-1, with TRBD1 as a possible D gene (5 bases). V lost 5 bases to trimming and J lost 1 base, with 17 bases between them. Germline CDR1 LNHDA, CDR2 SQIVND (reference sequence). This CDR3 comprises 16 residues. The CDR3 reads CASSAGGANQNTEAFF. In DNA form, the CDR3 reads TGTGCCAGTAGTGCAGGAGGGGCTAACCAGAACACTGAAGCTTTCTTT. Full variable domain (remainder filled in from reference TRBV19 and TRBJ1-1): DGGITQSPKYLFRKEGQNVTLSCEQNLNHDAMYWYRQDPGQGLRLIYYSQIVNDFQKGDIAEGYSVSREKKESFPLTVTSAQKNPTAFYLCASSAGGANQNTEAFFGQGTRLTVV.

This clone has a single count. The CDR3 DNA reads TGTGCCAGCAGTTCGGACAGGGCGGACACTGAAGCTTTCTTT. Protein sequence: CASSSDRADTEAFF. The chain combines TRBV6-1 with TRBJ1-1, with 8 bases identical to TRBD1. Trimming cost V 5 bases and J 3 bases; bases outside gene matches: 5. The length of the CDR3 is 14 residues. CDR1 and CDR2 from the germline V gene are MNHNS and SASEGT.

The chain links TRBV2 to TRBJ2-2, with a weak D call TRBD2 (5 bases). Trimming stripped 6 bases from V and 5 bases from J, with 10 bases between. Germline CDR1 is SNHLY and CDR2 is FYNNEI. The length of the CDR3 is 13 residues. CDR3 region: CASRREYTGELFF. DNA for the CDR3: TGTGCCAGCAGGAGGGAATATACCGGGGAGCTGTTTTTT. The complete variable domain, with remaining parts taken from reference TRBV2 and TRBJ2-2, reads EPEVTQTPSHQVTQMGQEVILRCVPISNHLYFYWYRQILGQKVEFLVSFYNNEISEKSEIFDDQFSVERPDGSNFTLKIRSTKLEDSAMYFCASRREYTGELFFGEGSRLTVL.

This chain connects TRBV14 to TRBJ2-1; D is perhaps TRBD1 (6 bases). This CDR3 contains 14 residues. Trimming cost V 4 bases and J 7 bases, with 14 bases left between them. Looked up from germline, CDR1 is SGHDN and CDR2 is FVKESK. This chain's CDR3 is CASSPRDTRNEQFF. DNA of the CDR3: TGTGCCAGCAGCCCCCGGGACACTAGAAATGAGCAGTTCTTC.

CDR3 DNA sequence: TGTGCCAGCAGTGTTGTCGGGGGGGCCACCGGGGAGCTGTTTTTT. Translated, it gives CASSVVGGATGELFF. The chain uses TRBV6-4 and TRBJ2-2, with 8 bases fitting TRBD2. V trimming: 4 bases; J trimming: 4 bases; junction bases outside the gene matches: 5. Germline CDR1 and CDR2: MRHNA and SNTAGT. The length of the CDR3 is 15 residues.

This clone showed up just a few times. The chain links TRBV2 to TRBJ1-5; D perhaps matches TRBD1 (6 bases). Looked up from germline, CDR1 is SNHLY and CDR2 is FYNNEI. CDR3 length equals 16 residues. Trimming left V 4 bases short and J 0 bases short, with 13 bases between. The CDR3: CASSGLGGRSNQPQHF. The DNA of the CDR3 is TGTGCCAGCAGTGGCTTGGGGGGCCGTAGCAATCAGCCCCAGCATTTT.

The chain uses TRBV6-5 and TRBJ1-4; 8 bases match TRBD1. Germline-derived CDR1 and CDR2 are MNHEY and SVGAGI. V lost 2 bases to trimming and J lost 8 bases; unmatched junction nucleotides: 10. The CDR3 is made up of 16 amino acids. The CDR3 DNA sequence: TGTGCCAGCAGTTACACAGGGGGTGTCTTCGCAGAAAAACTGTTTTTT. It codes for CASSYTGGVFAEKLFF.

The chain joins TRBV18 to TRBJ2-3; D possibly corresponds to TRBD1 (6 bases). The CDR3 runs to 15 residues. V lost 0 bases and J lost 7, with 14 bases in between. Per germline, CDR1 KGHSH and CDR2 LQKENI. This CDR3 reads CASSPPPRGINTQYF. The CDR3 bases are TGTGCCAGCTCACCACCTCCCAGGGGAATAAATACGCAGTATTTT.